The TCR beta chain described here comes from a study of T-cell memory formation after mild COVID-19 listed by TCRdb under 2021. Looking at the study overall: TCR sequence clusters from the two donors were largely donor specific. In a couple of donors, T-cell clones that expanded and contracted after mild COVID-19 were tracked by sequencing TCRalpha and TCRbeta repertoires over time. The cohort was made up of two young adult volunteers, one female and one male, who were previously healthy.

This clonotype was detected a few times. No antigen is known for it. No base quality values were provided; no much bigger clone lies one nucleotide off. The sequencer was an Illumina NovaSeq 6000. TCRalpha and TCRbeta cDNA libraries were built by 5'RACE with constant-segment primers, adding sample barcodes and unique molecular identifiers. RNA was extracted from every sample with Trizol reagent. Libraries were amplified in two PCR steps, with a second sample barcode and Illumina TruSeq adapters added in the second step. Sequencing of libraries was performed on an Illumina NovaSeq with 2 x 150 bp paired-end reads. Processing in the source paper ran as follows. Demultiplexing of reads and collapsing into UMI-guided consensus sequences were performed with migec v1.2.7. Using mixcr v2.1.11, UMI consensuses were aligned to TRA and TRB V and J templates and then assembled into clonotypes. A clonotype was counted as expanded or contracted only when both edgeR and NoisET called the clonotype significant, with the noise models trained on biological replicates. For edgeR calls, the thresholds were a false discovery rate-adjusted p below 0.01 and a log2 fold-change of 1. PCA with hierarchical clustering of max-normalized trajectories of the 1000 most abundant clonotypes was used as exploratory dynamics analysis. Each responding clone was given a CD4 or CD8 phenotype based on the CD4+ and CD8+ repertoires, which had been sequenced separately. TCRdb reran the public reads through fastp at Q25 and MiXCR, keeping productive beta chains. Each entry is one CDR3 protein sequence, shown with its most common DNA and genes. These V and J calls are TCRdb output, not the study's own analysis. This sample comprises roughly 260,000 distinct CDR3 sequences, roughly 15% of them detected only once. The top ten clonotypes cover 3.5% of the sample.

Overall results and qualifications from the work: Some responding clones were detected in pre-infection memory, which suggested that pre-existing cross-reactive memory T cells had joined the SARS-CoV-2 response. Contracting CD4+ clones were found mainly in CM and EM memory subsets, while CD8+ clones were enriched in EMRA. SARS-CoV-2 specificity of the second-wave clones peaking on day 37 was not confirmed. Only a couple of mild cases were covered in the study, and larger cohorts including severe cases with pre-infection samples were considered necessary. Balanced CD4/CD8 phenotypes were observed for clones contracting from day 15 to 85, whereas a bias towards CD4+ was observed for a second wave of clones expanding from day 15 to 37.

Ficoll-Paque density gradient centrifugation was the method used to isolate PBMCs. Cut back by 4 bases and 7 bases, the V and J ends lie 20 bases apart. The CDR3, cysteine through phenylalanine, is 15 amino acids long. Only the CDR3 DNA is retained, 45 bases long and in frame from the first base. The CDR1 and CDR2 encoded by the germline V gene (reference sequence) are MNHEY and SMNVEV. Sequenced: PBMCs or a T cell subset sorted from them (not recorded which). The rearranged chain carries TRBV27 and TRBJ2-7; the D gene is unclear. This sequence was found in a man aged 18 to 29 who had mild COVID-19 (a few samples of this study predate the infection). The sample titles of this study are shuffled in the database, so cell type and time point are left out; the donor was told from shared clones. The DNA is as follows: TGTGCCAGCAGTTCCCTTAGCCCCGCAGTGCGAGAGCAGTACTTC. The translation is CASSSLSPAVREQYF.